The 30 T cell receptor beta chains reported below all come from one sample, sequenced in a study of shared clonotypes between healthy human individuals. Naive CD8 populations comprised CD45RO-negative cells positively selected for CCR7, excluding terminally differentiated effector memory CD45RA+ cells. The protocol was immunoSEQ multiplex PCR, while the TCRdb copy is restricted to in-frame clones and leaves out a portion. The table records more than 550,000 clones, about 91% of them present only once. Source material: naive CD8+ T cells sorted from blood. These receptors originate from a man in his thirties or forties in good health.

A single count supports this clone. This chain's CDR3 is CASSQDLAGGGNQPQHF. The CDR3 nucleotides read TGCGCCAGCAGCCAAGATCTGGCAGGGGGCGGCAATCAGCCCCAGCATTTT. The chain links TRBV4-3 to TRBJ1-5; 8 positions match TRBD1. With V trimmed by 0 bases and J by 2 bases, 6 bases remained unmatched. This CDR3 spans 17 amino acids. In germline, CDR1 is LGHNA, CDR2 YSLEER.

This chain joins TRBV4-1 and TRBJ2-1; D perhaps matches TRBD2 (6 bases). V was trimmed by 2 bases and J by 4 bases, leaving 15 bases between them. The germline V gene encodes CDR1 MGHRA and CDR2 YSYEKL. This CDR3 spans 16 amino acids. The CDR3 loop reads CASSQISGELYNEQFF. CDR3 DNA: TGCGCCAGCAGCCAAATTAGCGGAGAACTTTACAATGAGCAGTTCTTC.

The chain combines TRBV27 with TRBJ2-1; D uncertain. Germline CDR1 MNHEY, CDR2 SMNVEV (reference sequence). The CDR3 sequence is 11 residues long. V was pared by 3 bases and J by 8 bases, with 5 bases between. The CDR3 nucleotides read TGTGCCAGCAGTTTGTACGATGAGCAGTTCTTC. As protein: CASSLYDEQFF.

The rearrangement links TRBV7-9 to TRBJ2-3, with D possibly being TRBD2 (6 bases). Trimming took off 11 bases at V and 3 bases at J, with 9 bases between the two ends. The CDR3 covers 11 residues. CDR1 and CDR2 (germline): SEHNR, FQNEAQ (reference sequence). The CDR3 DNA is TGTGCCGCGGAGGGGACAGATACGCAGTATTTT. This translates into CAAEGTDTQYF.

V and J are TRBV5-4 and TRBJ1-5; the D gene is possibly TRBD1 (6 bases). Germline CDR1 SGHNT, CDR2 YYREEE (reference sequence). V lost 1 base, J lost 7 bases, and 12 bases lay in between. CDR3 length equals 14 residues. CDR3: CASSLWGAGQPQHF. The CDR3 nucleotides read TGTGCCAGCAGCTTGTGGGGGGCAGGCCAGCCCCAGCATTTT. The full variable domain, rest sourced from reference TRBV5-4 and TRBJ1-5, is ETGVTQSPTHLIKTRGQQVTLRCSSQSGHNTVSWYQQALGQGPQFIFQYYREEENGRGNFPPRFSGLQFPNYSSELNVNALELDDSALYLCASSLWGAGQPQHFGDGTRLSIL.

J is TRBJ1-4 and V is TRBV15, with D perhaps TRBD1 (5 bases). The length of the CDR3 is 16 residues. Trimming took off 0 bases at V and 7 bases at J, with 15 bases between the two ends. Germline V gene data show CDR1 as LNHNV and CDR2 as YYDKDF (reference sequence). This CDR3 reads CATSRDIGAQTEKLFF. DNA of the CDR3: TGTGCCACCAGCAGAGATATCGGGGCGCAAACTGAAAAACTGTTTTTT.

V gene TRBV4-3 combines with J gene TRBJ2-1; unclear D gene. V was clipped by 2 bases and J by 4 bases, with 12 bases between them. The CDR3 sequence is 15 residues long. Germline V lookup: CDR1 LGHNA, CDR2 YSLEER. The CDR3 DNA follows: TGCGCCAGCAGCCAACCCCTGGGATCGTACAATGAGCAGTTCTTC. Its protein product is CASSQPLGSYNEQFF.

The chain links TRBV27 to TRBJ1-5, with D unresolved. Germline values: CDR1 MNHEY, CDR2 SMNVEV (reference sequence). Trimming stripped 4 bases from V and 0 bases from J, with 7 bases between. There are 14 residues in the CDR3. CDR3 sequence reads: CASSSSSSNQPQHF. DNA of the CDR3: TGTGCCAGCAGTTCATCGAGTAGCAATCAGCCCCAGCATTTT.

This chain connects TRBV7-9 to TRBJ1-3; D is ambiguous. V dropped 0 bases and J dropped 0 bases, with 9 bases sitting between them. The CDR3 has 16 residues. Germline V lookup: CDR1 SEHNR, CDR2 FQNEAQ (reference sequence). CDR3 sequence (DNA): TGTGCCAGCAGCTTAGCAGGCAGTACCTCTGGAAACACCATATATTTT. It is translated as CASSLAGSTSGNTIYF.

V gene TRBV11-2 combines with J gene TRBJ1-2; TRBD1 might be the D (6 bases). V lost 1 base, J lost 6 bases, and 12 bases lay in between. In germline, CDR1 is SGHAT, CDR2 FQNNGV. This CDR3 spans 14 amino acids. CDR3 coding DNA: TGTGCCAGCAGCTTAGGTGGGGGGCCAAATGGCTACACCTTC. This translates into CASSLGGGPNGYTF.

The chain carries TRBV2 and TRBJ2-3; 9 bases are shared with TRBD2. With 4 bases clipped from V and 2 bases from J, the junction kept 16 bases outside the gene matches. Germline CDR1 is SNHLY and CDR2 is FYNNEI. The CDR3 has 19 amino acids. CDR3 in amino acids: CASSVTGPGQREDTDTQYF. CDR3 coding DNA: TGTGCCAGCAGTGTAACTGGACCCGGCCAGCGGGAGGACACAGATACGCAGTATTTT. Full variable domain (missing parts from reference TRBV2 and TRBJ2-3): EPEVTQTPSHQVTQMGQEVILRCVPISNHLYFYWYRQILGQKVEFLVSFYNNEISEKSEIFDDQFSVERPDGSNFTLKIRSTKLEDSAMYFCASSVTGPGQREDTDTQYFGPGTRLTVL.

This chain links TRBV4-1 with TRBJ2-7; D could derive from TRBD1 or TRBD2 (5 bases each). Trimming took off 5 bases at V and 2 bases at J, with 13 bases between the two ends. Germline V lookup: CDR1 MGHRA, CDR2 YSYEKL. The CDR3 consists of 14 residues. The CDR3 loop reads CASSFRDGAYEQYF. In DNA, the CDR3 is TGCGCCAGCAGCTTCCGGGACGGAGCCTACGAGCAGTACTTC.

The chain is built from TRBV9 and TRBJ2-1; the D gene is possibly TRBD2 (6 bases). This CDR3 is 15 amino acids long. V gave up 2 bases and J gave up 8 bases, with 17 bases separating them. Germline V lookup: CDR1 SGDLS, CDR2 YYNGEE. The CDR3 DNA reads TGTGCCAGCAGCGTCTCGGGAGTTGCTTGGGATGAGCAGTTCTTC. The encoded protein is CASSVSGVAWDEQFF.

V usage is TRBV10-3 and J usage is TRBJ2-7, with D unclear. V shed 11 bases and J shed 1 base, with 15 bases lying between them. Germline V lookup: CDR1 ENHRY, CDR2 SYGVKD. This CDR3 is built from 13 residues. This CDR3 is CAVRQSLSYEQYF. The CDR3, as DNA: TGTGCCGTCCGCCAATCTCTATCCTACGAGCAGTACTTC.

The rearrangement links TRBV6-1 to TRBJ2-7, with 9 bases aligning to TRBD2. V lost 5 bases and J lost 3; bases outside the gene matches: 5. CDR1 and CDR2 from the germline V gene are MNHNS and SASEGT. This CDR3 spans 14 amino acids. The CDR3: CASSRLADYYEQYF. The CDR3, as DNA: TGTGCCAGCAGTCGACTAGCGGATTACTACGAGCAGTACTTC.

The chain employs TRBV5-1 and TRBJ1-1; 7 bases fit TRBD1. This CDR3 comprises 15 residues. Trimming removed 1 base from V and 6 bases from J; junction bases left unmatched: 9. The germline CDR1 and CDR2 sequences are SGHRS and YFSETQ. The CDR3 region is CASSLFEQGLPEAFF. The CDR3 region has the DNA TGCGCCAGCAGCTTGTTCGAACAGGGGTTACCTGAAGCTTTCTTT.

This chain links TRBV28 with TRBJ2-7; maybe TRBD1 (5 bases). Germline assignment: CDR1 MDHEN and CDR2 SYDVKM. The CDR3 length is 13 residues. V was cut by 8 bases and J by 4 bases, with 15 bases left in between. CDR3 in amino acids: CASCQGHLYEQYF. The DNA of the CDR3 is TGTGCCAGCTGCCAAGGACACCTTTACGAGCAGTACTTC.

The rearrangement links TRBV5-1 to TRBJ2-2, with TRBD1 matching over 11 bases. Germline CDR1 SGHRS, CDR2 YFSETQ. The J segment lost 3 bases and the V segment lost 1 base, leaving 17 bases of the junction unmatched. The CDR3 is 21 residues long. This CDR3 is CASSLTGALYRDRGYTGELFF. For the CDR3, the DNA is TGCGCCAGCAGCTTGACCGGTGCCCTGTACCGGGACAGGGGGTACACCGGGGAGCTGTTTTTT.

The rearrangement links TRBV10-2 to TRBJ2-1; the D is unclear. V lost 0 bases, J lost 1 base, and 10 bases lay in between. CDR3 length: 16 residues. CDR1 WSHSY and CDR2 SAAADI come from the germline V gene. CDR3 DNA: TGCGCCAGCAGTGAGTCGAAGGGAATGTCCTACAATGAGCAGTTCTTC. Translated, it gives CASSESKGMSYNEQFF.

The chain combines TRBV29-1 with TRBJ2-7; 10 nucleotides line up with TRBD1. This CDR3 spans 13 amino acids. The germline CDR1 and CDR2 sequences are SQVTM and ANQGSEA. The trim removed 6 bases at V and 4 bases at J, leaving 6 bases unmatched. The CDR3, as DNA: TGCAGCGTGACGGGACAGGGGTTGTACGAGCAGTACTTC. It translates to CSVTGQGLYEQYF.

This clone was counted a single time. The chain employs TRBV5-4 and TRBJ2-7, with a possible D match to TRBD1 (6 bases). V was clipped by 2 bases and J by 7 bases, with 19 bases between them. From germline, CDR1 is SGHNT and CDR2 YYREEE (reference sequence). The length of the CDR3 is 15 residues. CDR3 sequence: CASSLLGGEAEEQYF. The CDR3 DNA reads TGTGCCAGCAGCTTATTAGGGGGAGAGGCGGAAGAGCAGTACTTC.

The CDR3 region has the DNA TGTGCCAGCAGCGTAGAGGGGAATCAGTACCAAGAGACCCAGTACTTC. It encodes CASSVEGNQYQETQYF. The rearrangement uses TRBV9 and TRBJ2-5, with D possibly TRBD1 on 5 matching bases. Deletions cut 0 bases from V and 0 bases from J, with 12 bases between. Germline V gene data show CDR1 as SGDLS and CDR2 as YYNGEE. This CDR3 comprises 16 residues.

The J gene is TRBJ2-7, the V gene TRBV4-3, with D maybe TRBD2 (6 bases). Trimming pared 1 base from V and 4 bases from J, leaving 14 bases between. Looked up from germline, CDR1 is LGHNA and CDR2 is YSLEER. This CDR3 has 15 residues. The CDR3 bases are TGCGCCAGCAGCCAAGTGGCGACGGGAGTGTACGAGCAGTACTTC. It translates to CASSQVATGVYEQYF.

This chain connects TRBV4-1 to TRBJ2-5; perhaps TRBD2 as D (6 bases). The V end lost 2 bases, the J end lost 5 bases, and 9 bases lay between the germline ends. Per germline, CDR1 MGHRA and CDR2 YSYEKL. This CDR3 is built from 13 residues. DNA for the CDR3: TGCGCCAGCAGCCAACCGGGGGTTGAGACCCAGTACTTC. Amino acid sequence: CASSQPGVETQYF.

The chain carries TRBV19 and TRBJ1-5; no clear D gene. Per the germline V gene, CDR1 is LNHDA and CDR2 is SQIVND (reference sequence). Trimming shortened V by 2 bases and J by 5 bases, and 13 bases separated the two germline ends. There are 15 residues in the CDR3. CDR3 nucleotides: TGTGCCAGTAGTATATTTGGCGGGGTCCATCAGCCCCAGCATTTT. It is translated as CASSIFGGVHQPQHF.

The V and J genes are TRBV30 and TRBJ2-7, with D possibly TRBD1 on 6 matching bases. Per the germline V gene, CDR1 is GTSNPN and CDR2 is SVGIG (reference sequence). Trimming took 3 bases from V and 6 from J, leaving 21 bases between them. The CDR3 has 15 amino acids. CDR3 coding DNA: TGTGCCTGGAGCCTAGGGTCCAGGGGCGGTATCGAGCAGTACTTC. Amino acid sequence: CAWSLGSRGGIEQYF.

The chain links TRBV6-5 to TRBJ2-7; D not certain. Trimming left V 0 bases short and J 6 bases short, with 15 bases between. CDR1 is MNHEY and CDR2 is SVGAGI in the germline V gene. The CDR3 runs 15 residues. The CDR3 DNA reads TGTGCCAGCAGTTACTCTGTCAGTCCGTCGTTCGAGCAGTACTTC. Amino acids: CASSYSVSPSFEQYF.

This chain uses TRBV23-1 with TRBJ2-1; no clear D. TRBV23-1 qualifies as an ORF whose function is uncertain. The V end was cut by 2 bases, the J end by 4 bases, with 21 bases between. The CDR3 spans 18 residues. Here the CDR3 reads CASSQGLRNFESYNEQFF. The CDR3 DNA reads TGCGCCAGCAGTCAAGGGTTGCGTAATTTCGAATCGTACAATGAGCAGTTCTTC.

The chain combines TRBV15 with TRBJ1-2; D gene ambiguous. Trimming cost V 4 bases and J 6 bases, with 12 bases left between them. The CDR3 spans 13 residues. Germline CDR1 LNHNV, CDR2 YYDKDF (reference sequence). Written as DNA, the CDR3 is TGTGCCACCAGCAACCTCGGGGAAGATGGCTACACCTTC. It is translated as CATSNLGEDGYTF. Full variable domain (missing parts from reference TRBV15 and TRBJ1-2): DAMVIQNPRYQVTQFGKPVTLSCSQTLNHNVMYWYQQKSSQAPKLLFHYYDKDFNNEADTPDNFQSRRPNTSFCFLDIRSPGLGDTAMYLCATSNLGEDGYTFGSGTRLTVV.

This clone has only one observation. The CDR3 spells CASRSGQGPNTEAFF. The CDR3 coding sequence is TGTGCCAGCAGATCTGGACAGGGGCCGAACACTGAAGCTTTCTTT. This sequence joins TRBV27 and TRBJ1-1; 9 bases are shared with TRBD1. J gave up 1 base and V 6 bases, and 6 bases lay outside the gene matches. The CDR3 consists of 15 residues. Germline V CDR1 and CDR2: MNHEY, SMNVEV (reference sequence).